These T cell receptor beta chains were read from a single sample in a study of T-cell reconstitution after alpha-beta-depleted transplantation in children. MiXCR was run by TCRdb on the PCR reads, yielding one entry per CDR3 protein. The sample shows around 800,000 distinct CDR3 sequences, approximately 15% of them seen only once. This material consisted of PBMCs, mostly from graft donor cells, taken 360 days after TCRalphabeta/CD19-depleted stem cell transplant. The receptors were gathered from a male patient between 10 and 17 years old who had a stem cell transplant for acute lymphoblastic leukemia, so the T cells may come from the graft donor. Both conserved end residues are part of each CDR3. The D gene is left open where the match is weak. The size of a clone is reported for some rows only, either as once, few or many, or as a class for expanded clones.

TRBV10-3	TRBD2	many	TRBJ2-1	TGTGCCATCAGTCCGGGACTAGCGGGAGGTCTCGGTCTATACAATGAGCAGTTCTTC	CAISPGLAGGLGLYNEQFF
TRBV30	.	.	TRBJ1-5	TGTGCCTGGACGACGGAAAGGAATCAGCCCCAGCATTTT	CAWTTERNQPQHF
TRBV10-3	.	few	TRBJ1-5	TGTGCCATCAGTGGGGGAGGATCGTCGGTGAATCAGCCCCAGCATTTT	CAISGGGSSVNQPQHF
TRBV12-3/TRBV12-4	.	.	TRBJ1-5	TGTGCCAGCAGTTTCCCGGGACACGGACCCAATCAGCCCCAGCATTTT	CASSFPGHGPNQPQHF
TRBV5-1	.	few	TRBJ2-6	TGCGCCAGCAGGGAGGGGTACTGGCAATCTGGGGCCAACGTCCTGACTTTC	CASREGYWQSGANVLTF
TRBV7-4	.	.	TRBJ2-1	TGTGCCAGCAGCTTAGTCGCCAGGAACAATGAGCAGTTCTTC	CASSLVARNNEQFF
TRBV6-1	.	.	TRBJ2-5	TGTGCCAGCAGTCCCTTTTCCAGGGTCGGCGAAGAGACCCAGTACTTC	CASSPFSRVGEETQYF
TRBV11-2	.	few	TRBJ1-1	TGTGCCAGCAGCTTATACCGGCAGATGAACACTGAAGCTTTCTTT	CASSLYRQMNTEAFF
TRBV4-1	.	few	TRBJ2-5	TGCGCCAGCAGCCGAGTATCACAGCGGTACCAAGAGACCCAGTACTTC	CASSRVSQRYQETQYF
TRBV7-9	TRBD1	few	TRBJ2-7	TGTGCCAGCAGCTTTCCGCGACAGGGGGCGGAGCAGTACTTC	CASSFPRQGAEQYF
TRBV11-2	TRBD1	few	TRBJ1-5	TGTGCCAGCAGCGTTAGTCTCCTCCGGACAGGCGTCAGTCAGCCCCAGCATTTT	CASSVSLLRTGVSQPQHF
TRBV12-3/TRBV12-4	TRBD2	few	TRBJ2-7	TGTGCCAGCAGTTTACCTAGCGGTCGACCCTACGAGCAGTACTTC	CASSLPSGRPYEQYF
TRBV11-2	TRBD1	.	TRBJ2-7	TGTGCCAGCAGCCCAAGGACAGGGAGAACCTACGAGCAGTACTTC	CASSPRTGRTYEQYF
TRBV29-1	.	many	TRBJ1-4	.	CSVAQGAGKPFF
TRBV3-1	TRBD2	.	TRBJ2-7	TGTGCCAGCAGCCAACCCGGGACTAGCGTCTACGAGCAGTACTTC	CASSQPGTSVYEQYF
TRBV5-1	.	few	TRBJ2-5	TGCGCCAGCAGCCTACGGGAGAGCCCTCCATCAACCCAGTACTTC	CASSLRESPPSTQYF
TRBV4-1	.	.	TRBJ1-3	TGCGCCAGCAGCTCCCTGAATGGACAGCCAAACTCTGGAAACACCATATATTTT	CASSSLNGQPNSGNTIYF
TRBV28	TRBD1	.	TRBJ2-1	TGTGCCAGCCGGGACAGGGTTAATGAGCAGTTCTTC	CASRDRVNEQFF
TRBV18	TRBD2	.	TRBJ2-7	TGTGCCAGCTCACCTCTTGGACTAGTCGGGGAGCAGTACTTC	CASSPLGLVGEQYF
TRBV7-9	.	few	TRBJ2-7	TGTGCCACGGGGACCCCGGTTGGAGGAACTTACGAGCAGTACTTC	CATGTPVGGTYEQYF
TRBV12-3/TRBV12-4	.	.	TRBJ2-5	TGTGCCAGCAGCGAGTTAACGCGGGGTAAAGAGACCCAGTACTTC	CASSELTRGKETQYF
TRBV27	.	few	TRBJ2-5	TGTGCCAGCAGTTTATCGGCTTGGAAAGGCCAGGAGACCCAGTACTTC	CASSLSAWKGQETQYF